Listed below are T cell receptor beta chains from one sample, sequenced in a study of T-cell memory formation after mild COVID-19. A single record per CDR3 protein comes from TCRdb applying MiXCR to the 5' RACE reads. The sample records roughly 500,000 distinct CDR3 sequences, around 21% being singletons. Input material: PBMCs or a T cell subset sorted from them (not recorded which). These receptors were collected from an adult woman who had mild COVID-19 (a few samples of this study predate the infection). Cell type and time point are not known. The CDR3 runs from the conserved cysteine through the conserved F or W. The D gene is left open where the match is weak. Clone size is shown for a subset of rows, as once, few, many or a class of expanded clone.

d_call	v_call	j_call	clone_size	cdr3_nt	cdr3_aa
-	TRBV20-1	TRBJ2-2	few	TGCAGTGCTAGTCAAGGGCAGGGCACCGGGGAGCTGTTTTTT	CSASQGQGTGELFF
-	TRBV30	TRBJ2-7	few	TGTGCCTGGAGTGAGGACAGGACTATTTACGAGCAGTACTTC	CAWSEDRTIYEQYF
-	TRBV13	TRBJ2-1	few	TGTGCCAGCACCAGGGACGATTACAATGAGCAGTTCTTC	CASTRDDYNEQFF
TRBD1	TRBV10-3	TRBJ1-2	-	TGTGCCACGACGGGACAGACGGGGGGCTACACCTTC	CATTGQTGGYTF
TRBD2	TRBV24-1	TRBJ2-1	-	TGTGCCACCAGTGATCCAGCGGGGGCAGGGCCGCTATCCTACAATGAGCAGTTCTTC	CATSDPAGAGPLSYNEQFF
-	TRBV14	TRBJ2-1	few	TGTGCCAGCAGCCCGAAGCTATACTCCTACAATGAGCAGTTCTTC	CASSPKLYSYNEQFF
TRBD1	TRBV14	TRBJ1-6	-	TGTGCCAGCAGCCCAGGGACAGGGGGACTTTATAATTCACCCCTCCACTTT	CASSPGTGGLYNSPLHF
-	TRBV27	TRBJ2-3	-	TGTGCCAGCAGTTCTAGCGCTAACACAGATACGCAGTATTTT	CASSSSANTDTQYF
-	TRBV25-1	TRBJ2-7	many	TGTGCCAGCAGTGATGGGCAGATGGGCTACGAGCAGTACTTC	CASSDGQMGYEQYF
TRBD2	TRBV14	TRBJ2-7	-	TGTGCCAGCAGCCAAGGGTACCGGGAGGACGAGCAGTACTTC	CASSQGYREDEQYF
-	TRBV4-1	TRBJ2-1	few	TGCGCCAGCAGCCAAGGCGGCCGCGCCTACAATGAGCAGTTCTTC	CASSQGGRAYNEQFF
-	TRBV3-1	TRBJ2-7	few	TGTGCCAGCAGTCCGGGGGTGCGACCTATAGAGCAGTACTTC	CASSPGVRPIEQYF
TRBD2	TRBV7-2	TRBJ2-7	-	TGTGCCAGCAGTCGGACTAGCGGGAGAATCCCCTACGAGCAGTACTTC	CASSRTSGRIPYEQYF
TRBD1	TRBV5-1	TRBJ2-7	few	TGCGCCAGCAGCTTGGACGGGACAGGGGGTACCTACGAGCAGTACTTC	CASSLDGTGGTYEQYF
-	TRBV5-4	TRBJ2-5	-	TGTGCCAGCAGCTTGGGATGGGCCACCCAAGAGACCCAGTACTTC	CASSLGWATQETQYF
TRBD1	TRBV29-1	TRBJ2-7	few	TGCAGCCCACCGGTCAGGGGGCGATCCGGGACTCTTAGCTCCTACGAGCAGTACTTC	CSPPVRGRSGTLSSYEQYF
TRBD2	TRBV29-1	TRBJ2-1	few	TGCAGCGTTGAGGGACTAGCGGGAGGATTTTACATCAATGAGCAGTTCTTC	CSVEGLAGGFYINEQFF
-	TRBV5-1	TRBJ2-3	-	TGCGCCAGCAGCTTGTCCATTGAGGCGGGACACTGGTCTAGCACAGATACGCAGTATTTT	CASSLSIEAGHWSSTDTQYF
-	TRBV7-9	TRBJ1-2	-	TGTGCCAGCAGCTTAGCAGGAACGGTCGATGGCTACACCTTC	CASSLAGTVDGYTF
-	TRBV7-9	TRBJ1-2	-	TGTGCCAGCAGCTTCGCGGACAGTTCGGGCTACACCTTC	CASSFADSSGYTF
TRBD1	TRBV5-5	TRBJ2-3	-	TGTGCCAGCAGCTTGGGACAGGGTTACGATACGCAGTATTTT	CASSLGQGYDTQYF
TRBD1	TRBV11-1	TRBJ2-7	-	TGTGCCAGCAGCCCAAACAGGGGGCGACCCTACGAGCAGTACTTC	CASSPNRGRPYEQYF
-	TRBV7-3	TRBJ2-1	few	TGTGCCAGCAGCCCCGGAGGGAGTAGGAATGAGCAGTTCTTC	CASSPGGSRNEQFF
-	TRBV7-2	TRBJ2-3	few	TGTGCCAGCAGCTTAGCAGTCTGGAGTACCGCAGATACGCAGTATTTT	CASSLAVWSTADTQYF
TRBD1	TRBV12-3/TRBV12-4	TRBJ1-4	-	TGTGCCAGCGCCGGACAGGGGACTAATGAAAAACTGATTTTT	CASAGQGTNEKLIF